Listed here are 5 T cell receptor beta chains from one sample, sequenced in a study of T cells in Graves' hyperthyroidism and ophthalmopathy. What was amplified from RNA transcripts were TCR beta CDR3 regions. The primer set for the first-round RT-PCR of the TCR CDR3 was HTBI. TCRdb reanalysed the multiplex PCR reads using MiXCR and keeps one entry per CDR3 protein. The profile shows nearly 750,000 distinct CDR3 sequences, just over 35% of them singletons. The specimen was blood. These receptors were collected from a woman in her forties with Graves' hyperthyroidism.

This clonotype was counted ten times or more. The chain carries TRBV2 and TRBJ2-2; 9 bases fit TRBD1. V shed 4 bases and J 3 bases; nucleotides not matched to a gene: 6. CDR3 length equals 16 residues. Germline V gene sequence: CDR1 SNHLY, CDR2 FYNNEI. CDR3 amino acids: CASSGDRDRDTGELFF. DNA for the CDR3: TGTGCCAGCAGTGGGGACAGGGACAGGGACACCGGGGAGCTGTTTTTT.

The V gene is TRBV7-2, the J gene TRBJ1-6; D call uncertain. V was clipped by 1 base and J by 14 bases, with 9 bases between them. Germline V CDR1 and CDR2: SGHTA, FQGNSA. The CDR3 runs to 12 residues. CDR3: CASSLGPSTLHF. Here the CDR3 DNA reads TGTGCCAGCAGCTTAGGACCGTCGACCCTCCACTTT.

This clonotype was found a few times. J is TRBJ1-6 and V is TRBV7-2; D is ambiguous. The ends were cut back, 6 bases at V and 2 bases at J, with 14 bases in the middle. Germline V gene data show CDR1 as SGHTA and CDR2 as FQGNSA. The CDR3 loop spans 16 amino acids. The CDR3 DNA reads as TGTGCCAGCAGTGAAGTCGCAGTAGCCTATAATTCACCCCTCCACTTT. This sequence encodes CASSEVAVAYNSPLHF.

The rearrangement joins TRBV29-1 to TRBJ2-5, with TRBD2 matching over 11 bases. This CDR3 has 16 residues. Germline-derived CDR1 and CDR2 are SQVTM and ANQGSEA. J gave up 4 bases and V 4 bases, and 11 bases lay outside the gene matches. The CDR3: CSVVWITSGSSETQYF. Here the CDR3 DNA reads TGCAGCGTTGTCTGGATAACTAGCGGGAGTTCAGAGACCCAGTACTTC. The variable domain in full, with the rest retrieved from reference TRBV29-1 and TRBJ2-5, is SAVISQKPSRDICQRGTSLTIQCQVDSQVTMMFWYRQQPGQSLTLIATANQGSEATYESGFVIDKFPISRPNLTFSTLTVSNMSPEDSSIYLCSVVWITSGSSETQYFGPGTRLLVL.

This clonotype was counted a few times. This chain links TRBV24-1 with TRBJ1-5, with a tentative D call TRBD1 (5 bases). V was shortened by 11 bases and J by 8 bases, with 18 bases between the two germline ends. The V gene's germline CDR1 is KGHDR and CDR2 SFDVKD. This CDR3 has 13 amino acids. The CDR3 here is CASSPDGGEPQHF. The CDR3 DNA follows: TGTGCCAGCTCACCGGACGGGGGTGAGCCCCAGCATTTT.